The 14 T cell receptor beta chains in this list originate from one sample, sequenced in a study of CD8+CD57+ T cells in acquired aplastic anemia listed by TCRdb under 2018. Patients chosen for sequencing had shown expansion of CD8+CD57+ cells by flow cytometry. This sample was sequenced with an Illumina HiSeq 2000. Genomic DNA served as template for TCR beta VDJ combination and CDR3 sequence profiling. The public reads were run again by TCRdb, first through fastp at Q25 and then through MiXCR, and only productive beta chains were kept. CDR3 protein duplicates are merged, each entry listing the most common genes and DNA. For this sample there are under 350,000 distinct CDR3 sequences; approximately 60% appear just once. The top ten clonotypes cover 1.3% of the sample. Sequenced: sorted CD4+, CD8+, or CD8+CD57+ T cells (not recorded which) from PBMCs. The receptors were gathered from a human donor with aplastic anemia.

This clonotype turned up a few times. V gene TRBV5-7 combines with J gene TRBJ2-5; D perhaps matches TRBD2 (5 bases). TRBV5-7 is annotated as an ORF whose role is uncertain. The CDR3 length is 13 residues. The V end lost 1 base, the J end lost 10 bases, and 14 bases lay between the germline ends. This CDR3 reads CASSLSRGRVQYF. The CDR3 nucleotides are TGTGCCAGCAGCTTGTCCCGGGGTAGGGTCCAGTACTTC.

The chain employs TRBV5-1 and TRBJ2-7, with D tentatively TRBD1 (5 bases). V gave up 2 bases and J gave up 3 bases, with 18 bases separating them. Germline V gene data show CDR1 as SGHRS and CDR2 as YFSETQ. This CDR3 comprises 16 residues. CDR3 sequence (DNA): TGCGCCAGCAGCTTACAACCTCCCGACAGTTACTACGAGCAGTACTTC. Translating it yields CASSLQPPDSYYEQYF.

In this sample, this clonotype turned up a few times. The J gene is TRBJ2-1, the V gene TRBV20-1; possibly TRBD1 or TRBD2 for D (6 bases each). Per germline, CDR1 DFQATT and CDR2 SNEGSKA (reference sequence). This CDR3 region has 12 residues. V shed 3 bases and J shed 5 bases, with 8 bases lying between them. CDR3 coding DNA: TGCAGTGCTAGCGGGGGCAACAATGAGCAGTTCTTC. Its protein is CSASGGNNEQFF.

This clonotype was recorded many times. The V and J genes are TRBV24-1 and TRBJ1-5, with D tentatively TRBD1 (5 bases). Germline CDR1 KGHDR, CDR2 SFDVKD. The CDR3 consists of 14 residues. Trimming cost V 5 bases and J 3 bases, with 10 bases left between them. CDR3 sequence reads: CATSVQGVNQPQHF. DNA of the CDR3: TGTGCCACCAGTGTCCAGGGTGTCAATCAGCCCCAGCATTTT.

This clonotype was observed at least ten times. The gene calls are TRBV14 and TRBJ1-5; the match to TRBD1 covers 7 bases. Looked up from germline, CDR1 is SGHDN and CDR2 is FVKESK. There are 19 residues in the CDR3. Unmatched junction bases numbered 11, after V lost 0 bases and J lost 0 bases. CDR3 loop: CASSQDGDRVLYSNQPQHF. DNA of the CDR3: TGTGCCAGCAGCCAAGATGGAGACAGGGTTTTATATAGCAATCAGCCCCAGCATTTT.

The gene calls are TRBV2 and TRBJ2-1, with D uncertain. The CDR3 totals 15 residues. The germline CDR1 and CDR2 sequences are SNHLY and FYNNEI. Trimming removed 9 bases from V and 5 bases from J, with 20 bases in between. The CDR3, as DNA: TGTGCCAGAGTCCTGGCAGGCCACAGAGACAATGAGCAGTTCTTC. It specifies CARVLAGHRDNEQFF.

The V call is TRBV25-1, the J call TRBJ2-1, with unresolved D. CDR1 MGHDK and CDR2 SYGVNS come from the germline V gene. V was clipped by 1 base and J by 0 bases, with 16 bases between them. This CDR3 spans 18 amino acids. CDR3 sequence reads: CASSEWVGSLSSYNEQFF. DNA of the CDR3: TGTGCCAGCAGTGAATGGGTGGGGTCTTTAAGCTCCTACAATGAGCAGTTCTTC. The variable domain in full, completed from reference TRBV25-1 and TRBJ2-1, reads EADIYQTPRYLVIGTGKKITLECSQTMGHDKMYWYQQDPGMELHLIHYSYGVNSTEKGDLSSESTVSRIRTEHFPLTLESARPSHTSQYLCASSEWVGSLSSYNEQFFGPGTRLTVL.

The chain joins TRBV19 to TRBJ2-5, with 7 bases that match TRBD2. The CDR3 is made up of 15 amino acids. Germline loops: CDR1 LNHDA, CDR2 SQIVND (reference sequence). Germline trimming cut 5 bases from V and 2 bases from J; bases unmatched to any gene: 8. This CDR3 reads CASSGPSGVQETQYF. The DNA for the CDR3 is TGTGCCAGTAGTGGGCCCAGCGGGGTTCAAGAGACCCAGTACTTC.

This clonotype was recorded at least ten times. V is TRBV24-1 and J is TRBJ2-1; TRBD2 aligns across 14 bases. This CDR3 has 16 residues. J gave up 7 bases and V 5 bases, and 6 bases lay outside the gene matches. Germline values: CDR1 KGHDR, CDR2 SFDVKD. CDR3 sequence reads: CATSGGGLAGANEQFF. CDR3 nucleotides: TGTGCCACCAGTGGGGGGGGACTAGCGGGAGCAAATGAGCAGTTCTTC.

This clonotype has only one observation. Here the CDR3 reads CSARGFGGPQHF. CDR3 in DNA: TGCAGTGCTAGGGGGTTCGGGGGGCCCCAGCATTTT. The chain links TRBV20-1 to TRBJ1-5; D might be TRBD1 (5 bases). Between the trimmed V and J ends, which lost 3 bases and 9 bases, there was a span of 12 bases. This CDR3 has 12 residues. Germline CDR1 DFQATT, CDR2 SNEGSKA (reference sequence).

The V gene is TRBV10-3, the J gene TRBJ2-5; 12 nucleotides align to TRBD2. V lost 4 bases to trimming and J lost 4 bases; unmatched junction nucleotides: 7. The CDR3 extends over 16 amino acids. Germline values: CDR1 ENHRY, CDR2 SYGVKD. CDR3 sequence reads: CAISAPLAGGGETQYF. In DNA, the CDR3 is TGTGCCATCAGTGCACCCCTAGCGGGGGGGGGAGAGACCCAGTACTTC.

This clonotype was seen repeatedly, ten times or more. The rearrangement links TRBV5-8 to TRBJ2-1; no reliable D call. The CDR3 spans 14 residues. V lost 0 bases and J lost 4, with 8 bases in between. CDR1 and CDR2 from the germline V gene are SGHTS and YDEGEE. CDR3 coding DNA: TGTGCCAGCAGCTTGGGTCCAAGTTACAATGAGCAGTTCTTC. It translates to CASSLGPSYNEQFF.

CDR3 in amino acids: CASRTGLNQPQHF. The CDR3 nucleotides are TGTGCCAGCAGAACAGGGCTGAATCAGCCCCAGCATTTT. This chain links TRBV7-6 with TRBJ1-5; D perhaps matches TRBD1 (6 bases). V dropped 6 bases and J dropped 4 bases, with 10 bases sitting between them. Germline V gene sequence: CDR1 SGHVS, CDR2 FNYEAQ. This CDR3 spans 13 amino acids.

Notes on this clonotype: A read error may explain this, as a much larger clone is one base away. The V call is TRBV12-5, the J call TRBJ2-1, with 8 bases aligning to TRBD2. Germline CDR1 LGHNT, CDR2 FRNRAP. This CDR3 spans 18 amino acids. The CDR3 bases are TGTGCCAGCAGTTTTGGGTTATTCGGGATTAGCGGGGACAATGAGCAGTTCTTC. Translating it yields CASSFGLFGISGDNEQFF. The full variable domain, completed using reference TRBV12-5 and TRBJ2-1, is DARVTQTPRHKVTEMGQEVTMRCQPILGHNTVFWYRQTMMQGLELLAYFRNRAPLDDSGMPKDRFSAEMPDATLATLKIQPSEPRDSAVYFCASSFGLFGISGDNEQFFGPGTRLTVL.